One T cell receptor (beta chain) is described in this entry. This CDR3 region has 13 residues. V shed 8 bases and J shed 0 bases, with 9 bases lying between them. The V gene's germline CDR1 is SGHRS and CDR2 YFSETQ. The data originate from a study of T cell responses to AZD1222 COVID-19 vaccine. Profiled with immunoSEQ multiplex PCR; TCRdb holds only in-frame clones, not every one. The sample holds tens of thousands of clones, 85% seen once. The source was peripheral blood, collected on day 0 of AZD1222 vaccination. This receptor was obtained from an adult in good health. This chain connects TRBV5-1 to TRBJ2-1, with D maybe TRBD1 (6 bases). The CDR3 region is CASQGSSYNEQFF. The DNA of the CDR3 is TGCGCCAGTCAGGGGAGCTCCTACAATGAGCAGTTCTTC.